This entry lists 27 T cell receptor beta chains sequenced from one sample in a study of blood T cell repertoires in COVID-19. The table came from immunoSEQ multiplex PCR; TCRdb's copy has only in-frame clones and leaves some out. The table includes fewer than 350,000 clones, around nine tenths detected once. The sequenced sample consisted of peripheral blood. These receptors were obtained from a man aged 35-49 years with active or convalescent COVID-19.

J is TRBJ1-1 and V is TRBV4-1; the D gene is possibly TRBD1 (5 bases). The CDR3 extends over 14 amino acids. Germline values: CDR1 MGHRA, CDR2 YSYEKL. V was trimmed by 5 bases and J by 5 bases, leaving 15 bases between them. CDR3 in DNA: TGCGCCAGCAGCAGCCTATCGGGGGGAACTGAAGCTTTCTTT. Amino acids: CASSSLSGGTEAFF.

The rearrangement uses TRBV7-9 and TRBJ2-3; D is undetermined. This CDR3 has 12 amino acids. V dropped 5 bases and J dropped 0 bases, with 3 bases sitting between them. The germline gives CDR1 SEHNR, CDR2 FQNEAQ (reference sequence). The CDR3 DNA follows: TGTGCCAGCAGCCTCAGCACAGATACGCAGTATTTT. Its translation is CASSLSTDTQYF.

The CDR3 DNA sequence: TGCGCCAGCAGCCAAGATACAGACAGGCCAGTCACTGAAGCTTTCTTT. Translated: CASSQDTDRPVTEAFF. The chain carries TRBV4-1 and TRBJ1-1; a possible D gene is TRBD1 (6 bases). Germline lookup yields CDR1 MGHRA and CDR2 YSYEKL. Between the trimmed V and J ends, which lost 0 bases and 4 bases, there was a span of 15 bases. There are 16 residues in the CDR3.

V gene TRBV6-1 combines with J gene TRBJ2-3, with 8 bases identical to TRBD2. The germline V gene has CDR1 MNHNS and CDR2 SASEGT. The J segment lost 8 bases and the V segment lost 4 bases, leaving 14 bases of the junction unmatched. The CDR3 is 16 amino acids. The CDR3 DNA reads TGTGCCAGCAGTGGCCAAATAGCGGGAAGTTCAGGTACGCAGTATTTT. Its protein product is CASSGQIAGSSGTQYF.

The chain has TRBV5-6 and TRBJ1-5; 7 nucleotides align to TRBD1. Germline trimming cut 4 bases from V and 4 bases from J; bases unmatched to any gene: 11. Germline V gene lookup returns CDR1 SGHDT and CDR2 YYEEEE. The CDR3 has 16 amino acids. CDR3 amino acids: CASSTMTGYLNQPQHF. CDR3 DNA sequence: TGTGCCAGCAGCACCATGACAGGGTACTTGAATCAGCCCCAGCATTTT.

The chain has TRBV5-6 and TRBJ2-5, with D possibly matching TRBD1 (5 bases). The V gene lost 0 bases and the J gene lost 4 bases, with 10 bases spanning the gap. The V gene's germline CDR1 is SGHDT and CDR2 YYEEEE. The CDR3 is 14 residues long. The CDR3 nucleotides read TGTGCCAGCAGCTTGGTTCAGGGATTAGAGACCCAGTACTTC. Protein product: CASSLVQGLETQYF.

This clone has a single count. The chain links TRBV10-3 to TRBJ1-2, with 8 positions matching TRBD1. The CDR3 is made up of 12 amino acids. V was pared by 8 bases and J by 6 bases, with 5 bases of the junction left unmatched. From germline, CDR1 is ENHRY and CDR2 SYGVKD. CDR3 protein: CAISQGADGYTF. CDR3 nucleotides: TGTGCCATCTCTCAGGGGGCGGATGGCTACACCTTC.

The V and J genes are TRBV5-1 and TRBJ2-3, with 9 bases fitting TRBD1. J lost 5 bases, V lost 0 bases, and 10 bases had no gene match. The CDR3 runs 17 residues. CDR1 and CDR2 from the germline V gene are SGHRS and YFSETQ. The CDR3 reads CASSLGRRTGEGDTQYF. CDR3 in DNA: TGCGCCAGCAGCTTGGGGCGTCGGACAGGGGAGGGAGATACGCAGTATTTT.

The chain joins TRBV24-1 to TRBJ1-2, with 7 nucleotides matching TRBD1. Germline V gene data show CDR1 as KGHDR and CDR2 as SFDVKD. The length of the CDR3 is 13 residues. Trimming cost V 2 bases and J 6 bases; bases outside gene matches: 2. The CDR3, as DNA: TGTGCCACCAGTGATTGGACAGGACATGGCTACACCTTC. Encoded protein: CATSDWTGHGYTF.

The rearrangement joins TRBV10-2 to TRBJ1-3; D remains ambiguous. V was shortened by 0 bases and J by 4 bases, with 16 bases between the two germline ends. The CDR3 length is 17 residues. Per germline, CDR1 WSHSY and CDR2 SAAADI. The CDR3 loop is CASSESQALSVGNTIYF. The CDR3 DNA sequence: TGCGCCAGCAGTGAGTCGCAGGCCTTATCAGTCGGAAACACCATATATTTT.

The gene calls are TRBV7-2 and TRBJ1-6; 12 positions match TRBD1. The trim removed 1 base at V and 8 bases at J, leaving 6 bases unmatched. There are 17 residues in the CDR3. CDR1 and CDR2 from the germline V gene are SGHTA and FQGNSA. The CDR3 coding sequence is TGTGCCAGCAGCTTAGGACCGCGGGACAGGGGGCATTCACCCCTCCACTTT. It translates to CASSLGPRDRGHSPLHF.

The V and J genes are TRBV12-3 or TRBV12-4 and TRBJ2-1; the D is unclear. V was pared by 2 bases and J by 7 bases, with 6 bases between. The CDR3 contains 12 residues. As DNA, the CDR3 is TGTGCCAGCAGTTTATTTCGGAATGAGCAGTTCTTC. Translated: CASSLFRNEQFF.

This chain uses TRBV27 with TRBJ2-3, with unresolved D. The germline V and J ends were trimmed by 1 base and 3 bases, with 5 bases remaining between them. Per the germline V gene, CDR1 is MNHEY and CDR2 is SMNVEV (reference sequence). The CDR3 runs 13 residues. CDR3 amino acids: CASSLYGTDTQYF. The CDR3, as DNA: TGTGCCAGCAGTTTATACGGGACAGATACGCAGTATTTT.

The genes are TRBV29-1 and TRBJ2-7; D is perhaps TRBD1 (5 bases). This CDR3 has 12 residues. From germline, CDR1 is SQVTM and CDR2 ANQGSEA. Trimming took off 1 base at V and 2 bases at J, with 6 bases between the two ends. The chain's CDR3 is CSVEAGPYEQYF. The DNA for the CDR3 is TGCAGCGTTGAAGCAGGGCCCTACGAGCAGTACTTC.

The V gene is TRBV28, the J gene TRBJ2-1; D uncertain. The V end lost 0 bases, the J end lost 5 bases, and 11 bases lay between the germline ends. CDR1 and CDR2 (germline): MDHEN, SYDVKM. This CDR3 has 15 amino acids. The CDR3 sequence: CASSLWEERNNEQFF. In DNA, the CDR3 is TGTGCCAGCAGTTTATGGGAAGAGCGAAACAATGAGCAGTTCTTC.

The chain recombines TRBV27 with TRBJ1-5, with a possible D match to TRBD1 (6 bases). There are 15 residues in the CDR3. Germline assignment: CDR1 MNHEY and CDR2 SMNVEV (reference sequence). Trimming removed 7 bases from V and 0 bases from J, with 13 bases in between. CDR3 region: CASKTGSFSNQPQHF. CDR3 bases: TGTGCCAGCAAAACAGGGTCCTTTAGCAATCAGCCCCAGCATTTT.

V usage is TRBV12-3 or TRBV12-4 and J usage is TRBJ2-2, with D maybe TRBD2 (5 bases). This CDR3 is 12 amino acids long. The germline V and J ends were trimmed by 4 bases and 7 bases, with 7 bases remaining between them. The CDR3 nucleotides are TGTGCCAGCAGTTCCGGGATCGGGGAGCTGTTTTTT. This codes for CASSSGIGELFF.

As DNA, the CDR3 is TGTGCCTGGAGTCGTACAGGGAAGCAGCCCCAGCATTTT. The encoded protein is CAWSRTGKQPQHF. The chain links TRBV30 to TRBJ1-5, with D possibly TRBD1 on 6 matching bases. V was trimmed by 2 bases and J by 7 bases, leaving 12 bases between them. This CDR3 has 13 amino acids. Germline CDR1 GTSNPN, CDR2 SVGIG (reference sequence).

The chain joins TRBV5-8 to TRBJ1-1; possible D gene TRBD1, 5 bases. CDR3 length equals 16 residues. The germline gives CDR1 SGHTS, CDR2 YDEGEE. Trimming took 5 bases from V and 0 from J, leaving 17 bases between them. Here the CDR3 reads CASRPLGGSMNTEAFF. DNA for the CDR3: TGTGCCAGCAGACCTCTCGGGGGTTCCATGAACACTGAAGCTTTCTTT.

The CDR3 DNA sequence: TGTGCCAGCAGCGTAGACGTGTTAGCGGGAGATGTGCAGTATTTT. Its protein is CASSVDVLAGDVQYF. The rearrangement links TRBV9 to TRBJ2-3; 9 bases map to TRBD2. Germline CDR1 and CDR2: SGDLS and YYNGEE. CDR3 length equals 15 residues. V lost 0 bases and J lost 11; bases outside the gene matches: 10.

This chain links TRBV6-5 with TRBJ1-1; D is uncertain. Trimming removed 11 bases at V and 0 bases at J, with 13 bases between. This CDR3 is built from 13 residues. Germline CDR1 is MNHEY and CDR2 is SVGAGI. CDR3 residues: CAAAGYMNTEAFF. The CDR3 bases are TGTGCCGCCGCGGGGTACATGAACACTGAAGCTTTCTTT.

Here the CDR3 DNA reads TGTGCCACCAGTGCCGGGAGCTCCTACGAGCAGTACTTC. Amino acids: CATSAGSSYEQYF. This chain joins TRBV24-1 and TRBJ2-7, with a tentative D call TRBD2 (6 bases). Trimming pared 5 bases from V and 0 bases from J, leaving 7 bases between. This CDR3 contains 13 residues. Germline V gene lookup returns CDR1 KGHDR and CDR2 SFDVKD.

This clone was recorded many times. The chain employs TRBV6-1 and TRBJ2-3; 10 bases are shared with TRBD2. The trim removed 2 bases at V and 3 bases at J, leaving 2 bases unmatched. The CDR3 sequence is 15 residues long. CDR1 MNHNS and CDR2 SASEGT come from the germline V gene. CDR3 nucleotide sequence: TGTGCCAGCAGTGAACTAGCGGGAGCTACAGATACGCAGTATTTT. Translating gives CASSELAGATDTQYF.

V gene TRBV27 combines with J gene TRBJ2-7, with 15 bases that match TRBD2. The V and J ends lost 9 bases and 7 bases, in that order; junction bases with no gene match: 7. The CDR3 has 14 amino acids. The germline V gene has CDR1 MNHEY and CDR2 SMNVEV (reference sequence). The CDR3 nucleotides read TGTGCCAGTGGACTAGCGGGAGGGCCGGGGGAGCAGTACTTC. It translates to CASGLAGGPGEQYF.

This sequence joins TRBV19 and TRBJ2-2; the match to TRBD1 covers 8 bases. Trimming removed 10 bases from V and 0 bases from J; junction bases left unmatched: 4. Germline CDR1 reads LNHDA; CDR2 reads SQIVND (reference sequence). This CDR3 has 14 amino acids. CDR3 sequence reads: CATRTGPNTGELFF. The CDR3 DNA reads as TGTGCCACCCGGACAGGGCCGAACACCGGGGAGCTGTTTTTT.

This clone was seen a few times. This chain uses TRBV6-6 with TRBJ2-5; TRBD1 might be the D (6 bases). The CDR3 sequence is 15 residues long. Looked up from germline, CDR1 is MNHNY and CDR2 is SVGAGI (reference sequence). Between the trimmed V and J ends, which lost 0 bases and 5 bases, there was a span of 13 bases. This CDR3 reads CASSYSIRGGETQYF. The CDR3 bases are TGTGCCAGCAGTTACTCGATCAGGGGCGGCGAGACCCAGTACTTC.

The V and J genes are TRBV3-1 (or the pseudogene TRBV3-2) and TRBJ2-6; D remains ambiguous. Trimming cost V 1 base and J 0 bases, with 13 bases left between them. The CDR3 sequence is 18 residues long. The germline V gene encodes CDR1 LGHDT and CDR2 YNNKEL (reference sequence). CDR3 region: CASSQGGESFSGANVLTF. In DNA form, the CDR3 reads TGTGCCAGCAGCCAAGGAGGTGAAAGCTTCTCTGGGGCCAACGTCCTGACTTTC.